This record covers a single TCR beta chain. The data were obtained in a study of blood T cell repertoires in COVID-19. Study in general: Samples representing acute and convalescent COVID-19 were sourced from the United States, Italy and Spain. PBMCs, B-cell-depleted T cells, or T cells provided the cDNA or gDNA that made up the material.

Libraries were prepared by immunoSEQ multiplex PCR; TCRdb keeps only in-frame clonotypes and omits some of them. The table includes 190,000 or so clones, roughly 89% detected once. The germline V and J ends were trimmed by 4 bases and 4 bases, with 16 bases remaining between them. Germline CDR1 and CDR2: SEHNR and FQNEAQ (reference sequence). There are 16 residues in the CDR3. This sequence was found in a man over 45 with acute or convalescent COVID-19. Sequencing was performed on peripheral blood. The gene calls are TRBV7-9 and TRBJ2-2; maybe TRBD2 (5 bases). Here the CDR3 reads CASSSKTTTVTGELFF. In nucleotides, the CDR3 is TGTGCCAGCAGCTCTAAGACTACCACGGTCACCGGGGAGCTGTTTTTT.